One and the same sample provided the 24 T cell receptor beta chains below, sequenced in a study of tumor-infiltrating lymphocytes in primary liver carcinoma. From around 500 ng of total RNA, TCR beta-specific cDNA was reverse-transcribed using a constant-region primer. Libraries covering TCR beta were generated through three nested multiplex PCR rounds (using a slightly modified ARM-PCR). Primers for the first two PCR rounds were TRBV1-TRBV30 forward primers and a C-beta reverse primer (roughly 10 cycles per round). Each CDR3 protein gets one entry after TCRdb re-called the multiplex PCR reads with MiXCR. The data show around 330,000 distinct CDR3 sequences, around 50% seen once. Germline DNA was extracted alongside blood RNA, which was obtained from unsorted whole blood. Sequencing was carried out using peripheral blood. These receptors were collected from a woman aged 25 to 39 with primary liver carcinoma and hepatitis B virus infection.

Worth noting for this clonotype: Since a much larger clone is just one base distant, this may be a read error. The rearrangement links TRBV6-2 or TRBV6-3 to TRBJ1-2, with D possibly matching TRBD1 (6 bases). Germline loops: CDR1 MNHEY, CDR2 SVGEGT. CDR3 size: 14 residues. The ends were cut back, 10 bases at V and 3 bases at J, with 18 bases in the middle. The CDR3 is CANSLQGPDYGYTF. For the CDR3, the DNA is TGTGCCAACAGCCTACAGGGCCCTGACTATGGCTACACCTTC.

Regarding this clonotype: This could be a read error, since a much larger clone is one nucleotide away. V usage is TRBV5-4 and J usage is TRBJ2-3; TRBD1 agrees at 8 bases. Germline CDR1 SGHNT, CDR2 YYREEE (reference sequence). The CDR3 runs 14 residues. The CDR3 DNA follows: TGTGCCAGCAGCTTTGACAGGGGCACAAATACGCAGTATTTT. This encodes CASSFDRGTNTQYF.

The chain combines TRBV29-1 with TRBJ2-3, with D hard to call. With 4 bases removed from V and 0 bases from J, the gap between germline ends came to 14 bases. Germline values: CDR1 SQVTM, CDR2 ANQGSEA. The CDR3 is 15 amino acids. CDR3 DNA: TGCAGCGTTGTGGATGCGTTTTCTAGCACAGATACGCAGTATTTT. Protein product: CSVVDAFSSTDTQYF.

As concerns this clonotype: A much larger clone differs by one base, so this may be a read error. The CDR3: CSVQGLTSTDMQYF. The CDR3 DNA sequence: TGCAGCGTCCAGGGACTAACTAGCACAGATATGCAGTATTTT. The gene calls are TRBV29-1 and TRBJ2-3; 7 bases map to TRBD2. This CDR3 spans 14 amino acids. CDR1 SQVTM and CDR2 ANQGSEA come from the germline V gene.

This clonotype was observed a handful of times. The V and J genes are TRBV6-2 or TRBV6-3 and TRBJ2-5, with TRBD1 matching 12 bases. Per the germline V gene, CDR1 is MNHEY and CDR2 is SVGEGT. V shed 8 bases and J 5 bases; nucleotides not matched to a gene: 6. The CDR3 length is 14 residues. The CDR3 here is CASRDRGLLETQYF. For the CDR3, the DNA is TGTGCCAGCCGGGACAGGGGGCTCTTGGAGACCCAGTACTTC.

Comments on this clonotype: One junction end disagrees with the germline gene, perhaps due to a read error. The rearrangement uses TRBV6-5 and TRBJ1-4, with a tentative D call TRBD1 (5 bases). The CDR3 runs 15 residues. Germline V CDR1 and CDR2: MNHEY, SVGAGI. The DNA for the CDR3 is TGTGCCAACAGTTACGGGGGGGTAACTAATGAAAAACTGTTTTTT. As protein: CANSYGGVTNEKLFF.

This chain joins TRBV4-3 and TRBJ1-1; D is unclear. Germline V gene lookup returns CDR1 LGHNA and CDR2 YSLEER. Trimming took 0 bases from V and 10 from J, leaving 12 bases between them. The length of the CDR3 is 13 residues. The CDR3 protein is CASSQDLGSPAFF. In DNA, the CDR3 is TGCGCCAGCAGCCAAGATTTGGGGTCTCCAGCTTTCTTT.

V and J are TRBV6-2 or TRBV6-3 and TRBJ2-7; tentatively, D is TRBD1 (5 bases). The CDR3 is 16 residues long. Germline lookup yields CDR1 MNHEY and CDR2 SVGEGT. V lost 4 bases and J 4 bases, leaving 20 bases between the germline ends. CDR3 sequence (DNA): TGTGCCAGCAGTTTTGGGATGAGGACAATCCAATACGAGCAGTACTTC. It codes for CASSFGMRTIQYEQYF.

The chain is built from TRBV7-9 and TRBJ2-7, with 7 bases lining up with TRBD1. This CDR3 is 15 amino acids long. Trimming removed 5 bases from V and 0 bases from J; junction bases left unmatched: 7. Per germline, CDR1 SEHNR and CDR2 FQNEAQ (reference sequence). The CDR3 region has the DNA TGTGCCAGCAGCCCGAGACAGGGCAGCTCCTACGAGCAGTACTTC. Residues: CASSPRQGSSYEQYF.

The chain combines TRBV12-3 or TRBV12-4 with TRBJ1-5; unclear D gene. The CDR3 covers 16 residues. The V end was cut by 5 bases, the J end by 2 bases, with 16 bases between. CDR3 coding DNA: TGTGCCAGCAGTCCGTCGGATAGGGAGCGCAATCAGCCCCAGCATTTT. It translates to CASSPSDRERNQPQHF.

The rearrangement uses TRBV11-3 and TRBJ2-1; D might be TRBD2 (6 bases). Germline values: CDR1 SGHNT, CDR2 YENEEA. This CDR3 contains 15 residues. Trimming cost V 5 bases and J 5 bases, with 16 bases left between them. The CDR3 sequence is CASSPETRANNEQFF. The CDR3 DNA is TGTGCCAGCAGCCCCGAGACTAGGGCTAACAATGAGCAGTTCTTC.

This clonotype has just one count. The rearrangement links TRBV9 to TRBJ2-7, with D tentatively TRBD2 (7 bases). There are 14 residues in the CDR3. From germline, CDR1 is SGDLS and CDR2 YYNGEE. V was trimmed by 0 bases and J by 5 bases, leaving 12 bases between them. The CDR3 sequence: CASSVGVGGDEQYF. The CDR3 DNA reads as TGTGCCAGCAGCGTAGGTGTAGGGGGGGACGAGCAGTACTTC. Full variable domain (outside the CDR3, taken from reference TRBV9 and TRBJ2-7): DSGVTQTPKHLITATGQRVTLRCSPRSGDLSVYWYQQSLDQGLQFLIQYYNGEERAKGNILERFSAQQFPDLHSELNLSSLELGDSALYFCASSVGVGGDEQYFGPGTRLTVT.

The chain joins TRBV28 to TRBJ2-2; 10 nucleotides align to TRBD1. Germline CDR1 MDHEN, CDR2 SYDVKM. CDR3 length: 15 residues. The ends lost 5 bases at V and 5 bases at J; junction bases unmatched: 5. CDR3 sequence: CASSRRTGGTGELFF. As DNA, the CDR3 is TGTGCCAGCAGTCGTCGGACAGGGGGGACCGGGGAGCTGTTTTTT. Based on the CDR3 plus reference TRBV28 and TRBJ2-2, the full variable domain is DVKVTQSSRYLVKRTGEKVFLECVQDMDHENMFWYRQDPGLGLRLIYFSYDVKMKEKGDIPEGYSVSREKKERFSLILESASTNQTSMYLCASSRRTGGTGELFFGEGSRLTVL.

The J gene is TRBJ1-5, the V gene TRBV7-8, with D maybe TRBD1 (6 bases). Per the germline V gene, CDR1 is SGHVS and CDR2 is FQNEAQ. CDR3 length: 14 residues. Trimming removed 5 bases at V and 0 bases at J, with 8 bases between. This CDR3 is CASSVGHSNQPQHF. DNA of the CDR3: TGTGCCAGCAGCGTGGGACATAGCAATCAGCCCCAGCATTTT.

Turning to this clonotype: A junction boundary mismatches the germline segment, possibly from a read error. V is TRBV5-1 and J is TRBJ1-1; D is undetermined. The length of the CDR3 is 12 residues. Germline CDR1 SGHRS, CDR2 YFSETQ. The CDR3 coding sequence is TGCGTCAGCAGAGACTCATCATCTGAAGCTTTCTTT. This codes for CVSRDSSSEAFF.

V gene TRBV12-3 or TRBV12-4 combines with J gene TRBJ2-7, with TRBD1 as a possible D gene (6 bases). CDR3 length: 14 amino acids. V shed 7 bases and J shed 0 bases, with 13 bases lying between them. For the CDR3, the DNA is TGTGCCAGCACCGTGGGACATCTCTCCTACGAGCAGTACTTC. Its translation is CASTVGHLSYEQYF.

This clonotype appeared many times. The chain is built from TRBV12-3 or TRBV12-4 and TRBJ1-3, with unresolved D. This CDR3 has 13 amino acids. V lost 3 bases to trimming and J lost 0 bases, with 3 bases between them. CDR3 nucleotides: TGTGCCAGCAGTTTTCCCTCTGGAAACACCATATATTTT. This gives the protein CASSFPSGNTIYF.

V is TRBV12-3 or TRBV12-4 and J is TRBJ1-2, with TRBD1 identical over 8 bases. The CDR3 is 13 residues long. Trimming at V came to 8 bases and at J to 7 bases, leaving 9 bases not matched to a gene. CDR3 loop: CASCHAQGGGYTF. CDR3 sequence (DNA): TGTGCCAGCTGTCATGCACAGGGGGGTGGCTACACCTTC.

The J gene is TRBJ2-7, the V gene TRBV11-2; the D is unclear. V was pared by 7 bases and J by 7 bases, with 23 bases between. Germline V lookup: CDR1 SGHAT, CDR2 FQNNGV. The CDR3 contains 15 residues. CDR3 amino acids: CASTFTIGTHNEQYF. The CDR3, as DNA: TGTGCCAGCACCTTTACAATCGGCACTCACAATGAGCAGTACTTC.

This clonotype was seen more than once but under ten times. The chain is built from TRBV13 and TRBJ2-4; D may be TRBD1 (5 bases). Germline assignment: CDR1 PRHDT and CDR2 FYEKMQ (reference sequence). This CDR3 has 17 amino acids. The V end lost 0 bases, the J end lost 0 bases, and 12 bases lay between the germline ends. The CDR3 region is CASSLGWLQGAKNIQYF. The CDR3 region has the DNA TGTGCCAGCAGCTTAGGCTGGCTTCAGGGAGCCAAAAACATTCAGTACTTC.

V usage is TRBV30 and J usage is TRBJ1-5, with TRBD1 identical over 10 bases. The CDR3 has 14 amino acids. Per the germline V gene, CDR1 is GTSNPN and CDR2 is SVGIG (reference sequence). V shed 2 bases, J shed 6 bases, and the junction held 4 bases outside the gene matches. The DNA for the CDR3 is TGTGCCTGGAGTAAGGGACAGGGGCCTCAGCCCCAGCATTTT. Encoded protein: CAWSKGQGPQPQHF.

This clonotype was counted a few times. The rearrangement links TRBV29-1 to TRBJ1-2; TRBD1 aligns across 9 bases. Germline V gene lookup returns CDR1 SQVTM and CDR2 ANQGSEA. V shed 3 bases and J 9 bases; nucleotides not matched to a gene: 5. CDR3 length: 12 amino acids. The CDR3 region has the DNA TGCAGCGTTGATGGACAGGGGAGCAGCTACACCTTC. Protein: CSVDGQGSSYTF.

The table lists this clonotype with many counts. This chain connects TRBV11-2 to TRBJ2-1; 7 bases align to TRBD2. The length of the CDR3 is 18 residues. V was clipped by 4 bases and J by 7 bases; unmatched bases: 19. Germline loops: CDR1 SGHAT, CDR2 FQNNGV. CDR3 in amino acids: CASSSRPGGSYQSNEQFF. CDR3 in DNA: TGTGCCAGCAGCTCCCGCCCCGGCGGGAGCTATCAAAGTAATGAGCAGTTCTTC.

V and J are TRBV5-6 and TRBJ2-2; D call uncertain. The CDR3 length is 14 residues. Per germline, CDR1 SGHDT and CDR2 YYEEEE. The V and J ends lost 1 base and 4 bases respectively, with 8 bases between them. The CDR3: CASSLIDITGELFF. The CDR3 DNA follows: TGTGCCAGCAGCTTGATAGACATCACCGGGGAGCTGTTTTTT.